The TCR beta chain under discussion was sequenced for a study of Graves' ophthalmopathy and Graves' hyperthyroidism. General study results and limits: In blood, most expanded thyroid clonotypes above 0.001 frequency were also detected.

RNA transcripts were the template, and TCR beta CDR3 regions were amplified from them. The first round was an RT-PCR with HTBI primers, and the second round was a multiplex PCR. TCRdb passed the multiplex PCR reads through MiXCR, listing each CDR3 protein once. The repertoire holds under 400,000 distinct CDR3 sequences, with roughly a sixth as singletons. This clonotype was detected a few times. What it recognizes is unknown. Diagnosis was based on clinical symptoms, serum thyroxine, TRAb, thyroid ultrasound and orbital computed tomography. Germline V lookup: CDR1 SGHDT, CDR2 YYEEEE. CDR3 size: 14 residues. Trimming took off 4 bases at V and 5 bases at J, with 15 bases between the two ends.

This chain uses TRBV5-6 with TRBJ1-2, with D perhaps matching TRBD1 (5 bases). The clonotype was recovered from an adult man with Graves' ophthalmopathy. Sequenced input: peripheral blood. This CDR3 reads CASSAAGTAYGYTF. For the CDR3, the DNA is TGTGCCAGCAGCGCCGCCGGGACGGCGTATGGCTACACCTTC.